One and the same sample provided the 28 T cell receptor beta chains below, sequenced in a study of T cells in Graves' hyperthyroidism and ophthalmopathy. Using RNA transcripts as the source, TCR beta CDR3 regions were amplified. In the first-round RT-PCR of the TCR CDR3, the HTBI primer set was used. One entry per CDR3 protein results from TCRdb running MiXCR on the multiplex PCR reads. The top ten hold about 7.9% of the sample, which has around 540,000 distinct CDR3 sequences, roughly 50% seen once. Material: peripheral blood or thyroid tissue (not recorded which). These receptors all come from a woman aged 18-30 years with Graves' hyperthyroidism.

In this sample, this clonotype turned up a few times. The chain uses TRBV24-1 and TRBJ2-2; 7 bases are shared with TRBD1. V lost 4 bases and J lost 5; bases outside the gene matches: 12. This CDR3 is 17 amino acids long. Looked up from germline, CDR1 is KGHDR and CDR2 is SFDVKD. The CDR3 DNA sequence: TGTGCCACCAGTGACCCGGGTGGGGGACAGAAAACCGGGGAGCTGTTTTTT. It codes for CATSDPGGGQKTGELFF.

This clonotype turned up a few times. The chain recombines TRBV14 with TRBJ1-1, with D unresolved. Trimming removed 1 base at V and 3 bases at J, with 9 bases between. This CDR3 is 14 amino acids long. Germline V CDR1 and CDR2: SGHDN, FVKESK. CDR3 nucleotides: TGTGCCAGCAGCCAAGGGTTGTTGGACACTGAAGCTTTCTTT. This translates into CASSQGLLDTEAFF.

This clonotype was picked up a small number of times. The CDR3 DNA is TGCAGTGCTGGGGGGGGGATTTCCTTAGGGGAGCAGTACTTC. Protein product: CSAGGGISLGEQYF. The chain employs TRBV20-1 and TRBJ2-7, with 7 nucleotides matching TRBD2. The CDR3 has 14 amino acids. From germline, CDR1 is DFQATT and CDR2 SNEGSKA (reference sequence). V was pared by 5 bases and J by 7 bases, with 14 bases of the junction left unmatched.

With respect to this clonotype: One end of the junction does not line up with germline, which may come from a read error. The chain joins TRBV10-3 to TRBJ1-2; D may be TRBD1 (5 bases). Germline values: CDR1 ENHRY, CDR2 SYGVKD. The CDR3 extends over 14 amino acids. The CDR3 nucleotides are TGTGCCAGCAGTTACAAGGGGACTAGCTATGGCTACACCTTC. It codes for CASSYKGTSYGYTF.

The rearrangement uses TRBV2 and TRBJ2-2; a possible D gene is TRBD1 (7 bases). V was cut by 6 bases and J by 4 bases, with 15 bases left in between. Germline V gene sequence: CDR1 SNHLY, CDR2 FYNNEI. The CDR3 length is 15 residues. For the CDR3, the DNA is TGTGCCAGCAGAGGAGGGGGCGCGGGCACCGGGGAGCTGTTTTTT. Translated, it gives CASRGGGAGTGELFF.

V usage is TRBV7-9 and J usage is TRBJ1-1; D is uncertain. From germline, CDR1 is SEHNR and CDR2 FQNEAQ (reference sequence). V was trimmed by 1 base and J by 6 bases, leaving 6 bases between them. CDR3 size: 12 residues. CDR3 nucleotides: TGTGCCAGCAGCTTAGAGGCTGCTGAAGCTTTCTTT. Its protein is CASSLEAAEAFF.

This clonotype appeared many times. This sequence joins TRBV7-2 and TRBJ1-6; D possibly corresponds to TRBD1 (5 bases). The CDR3 contains 13 residues. The ends were cut back, 5 bases at V and 10 bases at J, with 12 bases in the middle. The germline gives CDR1 SGHTA, CDR2 FQGNSA. CDR3 sequence (DNA): TGTGCCAGCAGCACACAGGTCGGGTCACCCCTCCACTTT. Its protein is CASSTQVGSPLHF.

This clonotype has just a few counts. This chain connects TRBV20-1 to TRBJ1-2, with D possibly TRBD1 on 6 matching bases. This CDR3 has 13 amino acids. Trimming pared 2 bases from V and 1 base from J, leaving 8 bases between. Germline values: CDR1 DFQATT, CDR2 SNEGSKA (reference sequence). CDR3 nucleotide sequence: TGCAGTGCTAGACGGACAGTTAACTATGGCTACACCTTC. Its translation is CSARRTVNYGYTF.

The chain joins TRBV7-9 to TRBJ1-5; TRBD1 is a possible D gene (5 bases). Deletions cut 5 bases from V and 9 bases from J, with 20 bases between. The CDR3 length is 15 residues. Germline values: CDR1 SEHNR, CDR2 FQNEAQ (reference sequence). In nucleotides, the CDR3 is TGTGCCAGCAGCCAAGATTCGCGGGGGGGTCGGCCCCAGCATTTT. Protein sequence: CASSQDSRGGRPQHF.

The J gene is TRBJ2-2, the V gene TRBV19; TRBD2 aligns across 7 bases. The CDR3 length is 13 residues. V was pared by 7 bases and J by 4 bases, with 3 bases of the junction left unmatched. The V gene's germline CDR1 is LNHDA and CDR2 SQIVND (reference sequence). CDR3 in amino acids: CASIREGTGELFF. The CDR3 DNA is TGTGCCAGTATCAGGGAGGGCACCGGGGAGCTGTTTTTT.

This rearrangement joins TRBV7-8 to TRBJ2-2; the D call may be TRBD1 or TRBD2 (5 bases each). Germline CDR1 and CDR2: SGHVS and FQNEAQ. Trimming cost V 3 bases and J 6 bases, with 5 bases left between them. This CDR3 has 12 amino acids. The CDR3 reads CASSLGAGELFF. CDR3 nucleotides: TGTGCCAGCAGCTTGGGGGCCGGGGAGCTGTTTTTT. Complete variable domain (other parts from reference TRBV7-8 and TRBJ2-2): GAGVSQSPRYKVAKRGQDVALRCDPISGHVSLFWYQQALGQGPEFLTYFQNEAQLDKSGLPSDRFFAERPEGSVSTLKIQRTQQEDSAVYLCASSLGAGELFFGEGSRLTVL.

J is TRBJ2-5 and V is TRBV7-8; 8 bases are shared with TRBD2. Trimming removed 4 bases from V and 7 bases from J; junction bases left unmatched: 5. The germline V gene encodes CDR1 SGHVS and CDR2 FQNEAQ. This CDR3 region has 13 residues. The CDR3 DNA is TGTGCCAGCAGCTCCTGGAGCGGGAGGACCCAGTACTTC. Encoded protein: CASSSWSGRTQYF.

This chain connects TRBV25-1 to TRBJ1-2, with no clear D. Germline CDR1 reads MGHDK; CDR2 reads SYGVNS. This CDR3 has 13 residues. For the CDR3, the DNA is TGTGCTAGAGCTAAGCGACGGAACTATGGCTACACCTTC. Its protein product is CARAKRRNYGYTF.

This clonotype has more than one count but fewer than ten. The chain couples TRBV20-1 to TRBJ1-1; D call uncertain. V dropped 1 base and J dropped 3 bases, with 9 bases sitting between them. The germline V gene encodes CDR1 DFQATT and CDR2 SNEGSKA (reference sequence). This CDR3 contains 13 residues. CDR3 in DNA: TGCAGTGCTAGAGGTAGGGTGGACACTGAAGCTTTCTTT. It is translated as CSARGRVDTEAFF.

As concerns this clonotype: Given the absence of the conserved phenylalanine or tryptophan at the CDR3 end, a read error is likely. The gene calls are TRBV25-1 and TRBJ1-2; tentatively, D is TRBD1 (5 bases). The CDR3 is 13 amino acids. In germline, CDR1 is MGHDK, CDR2 SYGVNS. CDR3 residues: CASSWGTEYGYTL. DNA for the CDR3: TGCGCCAGCAGTTGGGGGACGGAATATGGCTACACCCTC.

This clonotype has at least ten counts. This chain connects TRBV20-1 to TRBJ1-2; D gene uncertain. V gave up 0 bases and J gave up 5 bases, with 4 bases separating them. The CDR3 has 11 residues. Per the germline V gene, CDR1 is DFQATT and CDR2 is SNEGSKA (reference sequence). CDR3 residues: CSAREVYGYTF. The CDR3 bases are TGCAGTGCTAGAGAGGTTTATGGCTACACCTTC.

The J gene is TRBJ1-4, the V gene TRBV7-9; D is perhaps TRBD1 (6 bases). V gave up 6 bases and J gave up 8 bases, with 16 bases separating them. The CDR3 is 14 amino acids. CDR1 is SEHNR and CDR2 is FQNEAQ in the germline V gene (reference sequence). CDR3 DNA: TGTGCCAGCAGGCAGAGGGGGTTTGGGGAAAAACTGTTTTTT. Encoded protein: CASRQRGFGEKLFF.

This clonotype has ten or more counts. The chain combines TRBV15 with TRBJ2-7; 8 bases line up with TRBD1. V shed 4 bases, J shed 4 bases, and the junction held 6 bases outside the gene matches. Germline CDR1 is LNHNV and CDR2 is YYDKDF (reference sequence). This CDR3 is built from 14 residues. The CDR3 bases are TGTGCCACCAGCATCTCGCAGGGGGCGTACGAGCAGTACTTC. It specifies CATSISQGAYEQYF.

For this clonotype: This may be a read error, as it is one base from a much larger clone. V and J are TRBV2 and TRBJ2-7; possible D gene TRBD2, 6 bases. V was trimmed by 7 bases and J by 3 bases, leaving 19 bases between them. The CDR3 covers 15 residues. The germline V gene encodes CDR1 SNHLY and CDR2 FYNNEI. DNA of the CDR3: TGTGCCAGCAACTTAGGTGGAGGGTACTACTACGAGCAGTACTTC. It yields the protein CASNLGGGYYYEQYF.

This clonotype has only a few counts. V and J are TRBV7-8 and TRBJ1-5, with no clear D. Germline V CDR1 and CDR2: SGHVS, FQNEAQ. The CDR3 spans 13 residues. Trimming removed 5 bases at V and 7 bases at J, with 12 bases between. The CDR3 spells CASSQDLLQPQHF. The CDR3 nucleotides read TGTGCCAGCAGCCAAGATCTCTTGCAGCCCCAGCATTTT.

This clonotype was detected many times. V and J are TRBV15 and TRBJ1-2; no firm D call. CDR1 is LNHNV, CDR2 YYDKDF, per germline (reference sequence). The CDR3 contains 13 residues. V lost 1 base, J lost 7 bases, and 10 bases lay in between. The CDR3 reads CATSRAETSGYTF. DNA for the CDR3: TGTGCCACCAGCAGAGCTGAGACCAGTGGCTACACCTTC.

This clonotype was seen at least ten times. CDR3: CATSGGGTATNEKLFF. CDR3 coding DNA: TGTGCCACCAGCGGGGGGGGGACTGCAACTAATGAAAAACTGTTTTTT. The rearrangement links TRBV15 to TRBJ1-4; D is perhaps TRBD1 (5 bases). V lost 5 bases and J 0 bases, leaving 13 bases between the germline ends. CDR3 size: 16 residues. CDR1 LNHNV and CDR2 YYDKDF come from the germline V gene (reference sequence).

This clonotype was seen a few times. The chain recombines TRBV9 with TRBJ1-1; D is undetermined. This CDR3 is 13 amino acids long. V was cut by 4 bases and J by 3 bases, with 10 bases left in between. Per the germline V gene, CDR1 is SGDLS and CDR2 is YYNGEE. The DNA for the CDR3 is TGTGCCAGCAGCCAAAGCAGCTACACTGAAGCTTTCTTT. This gives the protein CASSQSSYTEAFF.

This clonotype came up many times. The chain links TRBV9 to TRBJ2-7; 8 positions agree with TRBD1. This CDR3 comprises 14 residues. Trimming took 5 bases from V and 2 from J; bases not matched to a gene: 6. In germline, CDR1 is SGDLS, CDR2 YYNGEE. In nucleotides, the CDR3 is TGTGCCAGCAGTGCAGGACAGGGACCCTACGAGCAGTACTTC. Residues: CASSAGQGPYEQYF.

The chain has TRBV10-3 and TRBJ1-2; D gene unclear. Trimming removed 6 bases from V and 6 bases from J, with 14 bases in between. This CDR3 is 13 amino acids long. Germline CDR1 ENHRY, CDR2 SYGVKD. CDR3 nucleotide sequence: TGTGCCATCAGGGGGTCGGGTGATGATGGCTACACCTTC. Residues: CAIRGSGDDGYTF.

In its sample, this clonotype was seen a few times. The genes are TRBV19 and TRBJ1-1; TRBD1 is a possible D gene (6 bases). Germline assignment: CDR1 LNHDA and CDR2 SQIVND (reference sequence). The CDR3 runs to 15 residues. V was pared by 3 bases and J by 5 bases, with 16 bases between. The CDR3 protein is CASSMTGGQATEAFF. The CDR3 bases are TGTGCCAGTAGTATGACTGGGGGGCAGGCGACTGAAGCTTTCTTT.

The chain joins TRBV7-2 to TRBJ1-2; D not certain. Trimming took off 5 bases at V and 2 bases at J, with 12 bases between the two ends. The germline gives CDR1 SGHTA, CDR2 FQGNSA. There are 14 residues in the CDR3. CDR3 sequence: CASSPPGRNYGYTF. The CDR3 DNA is TGTGCCAGCAGCCCCCCCGGCCGCAACTATGGCTACACCTTC.

Details on this clonotype: This may stem from a read error, because a much larger clone lies one nucleotide away. The chain uses TRBV10-3 and TRBJ1-5; D is ambiguous. The V end was cut by 2 bases, the J end by 8 bases, with 10 bases between. CDR1 is ENHRY, CDR2 SYGVKD, per germline. This CDR3 is built from 13 residues. The CDR3 region is CAISEPGYEPQHF. Here the CDR3 DNA reads TGTGCCATCAGTGAGCCGGGGTATGAGCCCCAGCATTTT.